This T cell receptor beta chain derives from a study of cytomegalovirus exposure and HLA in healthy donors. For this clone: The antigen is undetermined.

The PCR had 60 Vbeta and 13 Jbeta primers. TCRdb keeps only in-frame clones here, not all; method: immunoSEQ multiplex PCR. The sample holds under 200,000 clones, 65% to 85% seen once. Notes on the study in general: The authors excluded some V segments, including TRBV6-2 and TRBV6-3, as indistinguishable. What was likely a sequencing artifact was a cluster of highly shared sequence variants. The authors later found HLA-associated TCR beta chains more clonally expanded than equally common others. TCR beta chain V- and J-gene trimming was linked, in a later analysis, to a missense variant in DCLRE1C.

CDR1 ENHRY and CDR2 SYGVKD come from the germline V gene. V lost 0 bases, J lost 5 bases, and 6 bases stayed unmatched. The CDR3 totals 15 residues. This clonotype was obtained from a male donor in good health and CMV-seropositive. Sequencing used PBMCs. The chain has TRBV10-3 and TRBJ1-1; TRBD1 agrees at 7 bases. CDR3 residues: CAISESIAGGTEAFF. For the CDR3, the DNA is TGTGCCATCAGTGAGTCGATTGCAGGGGGGACTGAAGCTTTCTTT.